Shown below are 3 T cell receptor beta chains from a single sample sequenced in a study of shared clonotypes between healthy human individuals. This table comes from immunoSEQ multiplex PCR, and its TCRdb copy is limited to in-frame clones, with some not included. The repertoire holds 2 million or so clones, with about 94% as singletons. Positive CCR7 selection of CD45RO-negative cells yielded the naive CD8 cells, and terminally differentiated effector memory CD45RA+ cells were excluded. The sample was naive CD8+ T cells sorted from blood. The receptors originated from a man between 18 and 35 years old in good health.

The V gene is TRBV5-4, the J gene TRBJ2-3, with 8 nucleotides matching TRBD1. The junction had 10 bases not matched to a gene; V was cut back by 4 bases and J by 0 bases. Germline values: CDR1 SGHNT, CDR2 YYREEE (reference sequence). The CDR3 has 17 residues. The CDR3 nucleotides read TGTGCCAGCAGCGTCACTCCCCGGGACAGGAGCACAGATACGCAGTATTTT. Amino acids: CASSVTPRDRSTDTQYF.

The V gene is TRBV18, the J gene TRBJ1-6; TRBD1 matches at 12 bases. The CDR3 contains 17 residues. V lost 6 bases, J lost 9 bases, and 12 bases stayed unmatched. Germline CDR1 and CDR2: KGHSH and LQKENI. This chain's CDR3 is CASSLSRDRGPSSPLHF. The CDR3 DNA reads as TGTGCCAGCTCGCTGTCCCGGGACAGGGGGCCGTCTTCACCCCTCCACTTT.

The chain links TRBV6-5 to TRBJ1-2; possibly TRBD1 for D (5 bases). The length of the CDR3 is 16 residues. Trimming pared 0 bases from V and 4 bases from J, leaving 15 bases between. Germline CDR1 reads MNHEY; CDR2 reads SVGAGI. This CDR3 is CASSYSPGAGAYGYTF. The CDR3 DNA is TGTGCCAGCAGTTACTCGCCCGGGGCTGGGGCCTATGGCTACACCTTC.